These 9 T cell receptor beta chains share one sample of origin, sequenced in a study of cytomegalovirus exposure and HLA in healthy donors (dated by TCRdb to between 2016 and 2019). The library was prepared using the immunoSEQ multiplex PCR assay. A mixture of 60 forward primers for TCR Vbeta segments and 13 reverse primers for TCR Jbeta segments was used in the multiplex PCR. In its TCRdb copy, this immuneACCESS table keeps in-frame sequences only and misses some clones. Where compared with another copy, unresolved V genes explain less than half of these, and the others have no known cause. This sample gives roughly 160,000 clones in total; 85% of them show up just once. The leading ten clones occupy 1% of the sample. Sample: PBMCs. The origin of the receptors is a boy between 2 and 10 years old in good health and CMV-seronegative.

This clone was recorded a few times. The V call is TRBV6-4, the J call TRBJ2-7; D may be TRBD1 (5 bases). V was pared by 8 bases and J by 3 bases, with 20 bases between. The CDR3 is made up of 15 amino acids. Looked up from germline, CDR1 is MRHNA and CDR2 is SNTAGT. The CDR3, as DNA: TGTGCCAGCGGACCAGGGTGGCACTCCCTCTACGAGCAGTACGTC. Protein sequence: CASGPGWHSLYEQYV.

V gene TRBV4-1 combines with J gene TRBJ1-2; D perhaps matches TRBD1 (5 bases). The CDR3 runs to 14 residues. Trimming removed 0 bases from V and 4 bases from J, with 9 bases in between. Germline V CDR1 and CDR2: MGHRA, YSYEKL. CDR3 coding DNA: TGCGCCAGCAGCCAAGATGGGGGGACCTATGGCTACACCTTC. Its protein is CASSQDGGTYGYTF.

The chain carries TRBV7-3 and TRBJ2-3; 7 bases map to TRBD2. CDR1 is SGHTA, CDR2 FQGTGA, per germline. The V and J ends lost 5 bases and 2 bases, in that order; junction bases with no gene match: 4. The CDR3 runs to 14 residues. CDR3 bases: TGTGCCAGCAGCCCAGCGGGAACCACAGATACGCAGTATTTT. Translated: CASSPAGTTDTQYF.

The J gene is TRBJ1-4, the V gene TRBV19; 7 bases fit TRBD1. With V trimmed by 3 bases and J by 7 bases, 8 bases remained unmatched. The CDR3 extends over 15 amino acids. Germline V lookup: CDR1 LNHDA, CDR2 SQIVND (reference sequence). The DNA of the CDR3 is TGTGCCAGTAGTATCGAAGGGGGCGCGGGTGAAAAACTGTTTTTT. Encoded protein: CASSIEGGAGEKLFF.

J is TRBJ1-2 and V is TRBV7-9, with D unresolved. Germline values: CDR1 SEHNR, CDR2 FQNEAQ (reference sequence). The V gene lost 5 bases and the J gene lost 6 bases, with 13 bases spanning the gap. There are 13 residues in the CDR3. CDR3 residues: CASSISRVDGYTF. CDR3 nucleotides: TGTGCCAGCAGCATCTCGAGGGTCGATGGCTACACCTTC.

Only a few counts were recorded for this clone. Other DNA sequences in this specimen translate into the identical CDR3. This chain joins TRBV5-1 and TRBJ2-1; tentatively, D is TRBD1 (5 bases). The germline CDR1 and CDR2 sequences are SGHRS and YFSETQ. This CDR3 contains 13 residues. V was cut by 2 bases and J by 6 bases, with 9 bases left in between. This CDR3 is CASSLLQVNEQFF. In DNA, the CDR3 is TGCGCCAGCAGCTTATTACAGGTCAATGAGCAGTTCTTC.

The CDR3 sequence: CAWSVGGLATDTQYF. The CDR3 DNA follows: TGTGCCTGGAGTGTTGGGGGACTAGCAACAGATACGCAGTATTTT. The chain is built from TRBV30 and TRBJ2-3; 9 bases fit TRBD2. The CDR3 runs 15 residues. Germline lookup yields CDR1 GTSNPN and CDR2 SVGIG (reference sequence). After removal of 0 bases from V and 3 bases from J, the junction contained 4 bases not matched to a gene.

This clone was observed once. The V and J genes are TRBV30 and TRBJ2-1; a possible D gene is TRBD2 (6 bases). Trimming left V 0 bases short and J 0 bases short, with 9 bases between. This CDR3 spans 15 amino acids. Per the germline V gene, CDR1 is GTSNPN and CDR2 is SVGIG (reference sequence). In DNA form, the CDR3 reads TGTGCCTGGAGTGTTGACGGGAGCTCCTACAATGAGCAGTTCTTC. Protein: CAWSVDGSSYNEQFF.

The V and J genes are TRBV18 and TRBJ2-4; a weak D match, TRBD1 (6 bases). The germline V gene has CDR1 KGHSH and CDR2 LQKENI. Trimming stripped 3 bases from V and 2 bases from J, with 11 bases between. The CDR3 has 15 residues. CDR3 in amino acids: CASSPAGVPKNIQYF. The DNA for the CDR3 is TGTGCCAGCTCACCTGCAGGGGTGCCCAAAAACATTCAGTACTTC. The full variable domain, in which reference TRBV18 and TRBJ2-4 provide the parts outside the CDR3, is NAGVMQNPRHLVRRRGQEARLRCSPMKGHSHVYWYRQLPEEGLKFMVYLQKENIIDESGMPKERFSAEFPKEGPSILRIQQVVRGDSAAYFCASSPAGVPKNIQYFGAGTRLSVL.